This T cell receptor beta chain stems from a study of blood T cell repertoires in acute mononucleosis (dated by TCRdb to 2019 to 2021). Concerning the study at large: Acute-phase samples were taken within 2 weeks of symptom onset, representing the primary response. In the acute phase, YVL-BR-specific cells accounted for a mean of roughly 1.9% of blood CD8 T cells, and GLC-BM-specific cells for a mean of approximately 0.99%. The mean blood EBV load was about 3.8 log10 genome copies per million B cells in acute infection and more than 2 at convalescence. Study-wide findings and limitations: With only a few donors in the cohort, group averages were based on very few individuals. The low acute-to-convalescent clonotype overlap might be partly explained by sampling error, because only a fraction of each donor's blood was analyzed. Both chains appeared to be involved in GLC-BM selection, with public TCRbeta motifs on BV14-BJ2 and BV20-BJ1 being observed alongside a TCRalpha motif on AV5-AJ31. Although only about 10% of unique acute clonotypes carried over into convalescence, these persisting clonotypes made up most of the response, and the remainder were seemingly replaced by new, diverse de novo clonotypes.

About this clone itself: Qualities for individual bases were not recorded, and no much larger clone is one base off.

The time point label of this sample denotes: acute infectious mononucleosis, at clinical presentation within 2 weeks of symptom onset (visit 1). Over primary infection, the study followed CD8 T cell responses to two immunodominant EBV epitopes: BRLF1 109 (YVL-BR) and BMLF1 280 (GLC-BM). A positive serum heterophile antibody test and EBV viral capsid antigen-specific IgM indicated primary EBV infection. Total CD8 T cells were first enriched from PBMCs by magnetic positive selection (MACS). A FACSAria III was used to sort live CD3+ CD8+ tetramer+ cells to a purity above 95%. Cell sorting used a PE-conjugated tetramer carrying the BMLF1 280-288 peptide. At both acute infection and convalescence, EBV epitope-specific CD8 T cells were tetramer-sorted, and the TCR repertoires of those cells were deep-sequenced directly ex vivo. Donors were three people aged about 18 to 29 with clinical acute infectious mononucleosis and laboratory evidence of primary EBV infection. Heparinized peripheral blood was collected once when donors presented clinically with mononucleosis symptoms and a second time roughly 6 months afterward. PBMCs were isolated by Ficoll-Paque density gradient centrifugation.

Total RNA from at least 9,500 sorted tetramer+ CD8 T cells was reverse transcribed into cDNA for TCR profiling. PCR with primers that anneal to V and J regions amplified CDR3 regions and added unique molecular identifiers to track templates. TCRalpha and TCRbeta chains were profiled using the immunoSEQ platform, including its sequencing and error-correction standards. The original methods were these. Clonal copy numbers were corrected for sequencing and PCR errors, and CDR3s were defined per IMGT conventions. Analysis was restricted to productive rearrangements and was performed with immunoSEQ Analyzer versions 2.0 and 3.0, and gene-pairing frequencies were further processed in Microsoft Excel. Circos plots were used to display V-J pairings, and MEME together with a custom motifSearch program was used to find CDR3 motifs. The probability of generation of TCR sequences was calculated using the OLGA algorithm. Clonotypes seen at both visits were designated persistent, clonotypes seen only acutely were designated nonpersistent, and clonotypes seen only at convalescence were designated de novo. A public TCR was defined as an amino acid clonotype used by more than one donor. The table was pulled from immuneACCESS by TCRdb, which kept in-frame rearrangements only. Such tables lose some clones; where checked, under half of the loss comes from unresolved V genes, and the rest has no known cause. V and J calls and clone size are those listed in that table; D and trimming were worked out from the DNA. This sample holds thousands of clones; 68% were observed only once. The ten largest account for 40% to 55% of the sample.

Trimming costs V 6 bases and J 2 bases, and their ends lie 10 bases apart. CDR1 and CDR2 are drawn from the germline V gene: SQVTM, ANQGSEA. Spanning cysteine to phenylalanine, the CDR3 consists of 13 amino acids. The read is trimmed to its CDR3 DNA, 39 bases read in frame from base 1. The origin of this receptor is a woman aged 18-29 years with infectious mononucleosis caused by EBV. This chain joins TRBV29-1 to TRBJ1-4, with TRBD1 as a weak D call on 6 bases. This specimen consisted of EBV GLC epitope tetramer+ CD8+ T cells sorted from PBMCs, obtained during acute infectious mononucleosis. The sample's cell subset or site label, in plain terms: CD8 T cells binding tetramer with EBV BMLF1 280-288 peptide (GLC-BM). The CDR3 reads CSVGGGTNEKLFF. The nucleotide sequence is TGCAGCGTGGGGGGGGGCACTAATGAAAAACTGTTTTTT.